This TCR beta chain was recorded in a study of T cell repertoires in cytomegalovirus infection. Across the whole study: An indication of both CMV infection and matching HLA type came from public TCR beta signatures. Findings of the study overall: The ex vivo response was dominated by HLA-C-restricted CMV-specific TCR beta clonotypes.

V was trimmed by 4 bases and J by 4 bases, leaving 5 bases between them. There are 12 residues in the CDR3. CDR1 MGHDK and CDR2 SYGVNS come from the germline V gene. One entry per CDR3 protein results from TCRdb running MiXCR on the reads. Of some 940,000 distinct CDR3 sequences in the sample, approximately 31% are singletons; the top ten hold roughly 13%. Turning to this clonotype: Its matching antigen is unknown.

V and J are TRBV25-1 and TRBJ1-5; D call uncertain. The TCR was taken from a human donor in good health (CMV status not recorded). Some clones in this sample may be carry-over from other donors' samples. Specimen: cultured CD8+ T cells from PBMCs, collected from culture after CMV antigen stimulation. CDR3 loop: CASSGFNQPQHF. The CDR3 region has the DNA TGTGCCAGCAGTGGTTTTAATCAGCCCCAGCATTTT.